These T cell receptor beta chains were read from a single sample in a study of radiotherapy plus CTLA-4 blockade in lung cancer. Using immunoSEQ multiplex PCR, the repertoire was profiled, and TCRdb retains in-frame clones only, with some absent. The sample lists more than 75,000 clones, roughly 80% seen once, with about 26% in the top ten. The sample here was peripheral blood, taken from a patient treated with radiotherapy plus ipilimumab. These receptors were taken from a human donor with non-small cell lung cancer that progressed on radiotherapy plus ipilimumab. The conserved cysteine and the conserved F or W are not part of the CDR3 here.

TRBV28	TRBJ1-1	ASSRQGGSEAF
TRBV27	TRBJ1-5	ASSFSRVGPQPQH
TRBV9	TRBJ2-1	ASSVGLAAYNEQF
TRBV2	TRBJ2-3	ASRRADSGASTDTQY
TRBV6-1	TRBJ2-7	ASRTGTGDEQY
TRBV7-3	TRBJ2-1	ASSRAGGSNEQF
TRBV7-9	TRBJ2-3	ASSSALGLRRDTQY
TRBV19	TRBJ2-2	ASSSRSPLAGVGELF
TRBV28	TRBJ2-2	ASSFLPLAGATGELF
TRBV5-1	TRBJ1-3	ASSLALDRRSGNTIY